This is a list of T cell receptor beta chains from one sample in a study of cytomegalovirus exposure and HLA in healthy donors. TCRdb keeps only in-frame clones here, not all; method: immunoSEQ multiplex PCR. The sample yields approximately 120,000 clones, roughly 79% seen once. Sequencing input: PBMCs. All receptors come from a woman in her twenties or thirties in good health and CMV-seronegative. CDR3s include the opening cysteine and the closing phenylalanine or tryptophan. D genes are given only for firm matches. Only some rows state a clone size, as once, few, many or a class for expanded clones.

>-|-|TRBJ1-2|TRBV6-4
CASSDEVFSNGYTF
TGTGCCAGCAGTGACGAGGTGTTTTCTAATGGCTACACCTTC
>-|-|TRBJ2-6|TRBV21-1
CASSKLGGPPPGANVLTF
TGTGCCAGCAGCAAACTGGGAGGGCCCCCTCCTGGGGCCAACGTCCTGACTTTC
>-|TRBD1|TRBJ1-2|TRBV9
CASSPGGDSFKSYGYTF
TGTGCCAGCAGTCCGGGGGGGGACAGTTTTAAAAGCTATGGCTACACCTTC
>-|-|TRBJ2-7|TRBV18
CASSPAGNGYEQYF
TGTGCCAGCTCACCAGCAGGGAACGGCTACGAGCAGTACTTC
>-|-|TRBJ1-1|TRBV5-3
CARSVNEAFF
TGTGCCAGAAGCGTCAATGAAGCTTTCTTT
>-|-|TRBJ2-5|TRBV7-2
CASSLVLQETQYF
TGTGCCAGCAGCTTAGTTCTCCAAGAGACCCAGTACTTC
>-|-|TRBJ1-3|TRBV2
CASTGDWLGLAGNTIYF
TGTGCCAGCACTGGAGATTGGCTGGGTCTCGCTGGAAACACCATATATTTT
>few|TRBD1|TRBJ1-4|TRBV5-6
CASSDDTGAKEEKLFF
TGTGCCAGCAGCGATGATACAGGGGCTAAGGAGGAAAAACTGTTTTTT
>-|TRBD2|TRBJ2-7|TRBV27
CASSLAGGYEQYF
TGTGCCAGCAGCTTAGCGGGTGGGTACGAGCAGTACTTC
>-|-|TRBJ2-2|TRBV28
CASDDYKRTNTGELFF
TGTGCCAGCGATGACTATAAGCGTACGAACACCGGGGAGCTGTTTTTT
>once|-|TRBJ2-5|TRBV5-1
CASSPYSTGETQYF
TGCGCCAGCAGCCCTTACTCGACGGGGGAGACCCAGTACTTC
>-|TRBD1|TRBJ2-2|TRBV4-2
CASSQDKQGWNTGELFF
TGTGCCAGCAGCCAAGATAAACAGGGGTGGAACACCGGGGAGCTGTTTTTT
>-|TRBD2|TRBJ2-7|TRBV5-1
CASSSDSGRSYEQYF
TGCGCCAGCAGCAGTGATAGCGGGCGTTCCTACGAGCAGTACTTC
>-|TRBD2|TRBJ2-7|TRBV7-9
CASSWAGGVSYEQYF
TGTGCCAGCAGCTGGGCGGGAGGCGTCTCCTACGAGCAGTACTTC
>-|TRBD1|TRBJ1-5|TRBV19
CASSEGTGRNQPQHF
TGTGCCAGTAGCGAAGGGACAGGGAGGAATCAGCCCCAGCATTTT